This entry features one T cell receptor beta chain sequence. The data stem from a study of blood T cell repertoires in COVID-19. Study context: The United States, Italy and Spain were the sources of the acute and convalescent COVID-19 samples. PBMCs, B-cell-depleted T cells, or T cells provided the cDNA or gDNA that made up the material.

Under the authors' procedure: Nucleated cell number was recorded as an estimate derived from reference gene primer amplification. Measured with immunoSEQ multiplex PCR; TCRdb has only the in-frame clones, and not every one. The V and J calls and clone size come from that table; D and trimming were worked out from the DNA. In the table there are about 240,000 clones, around 87% of which are singletons. This CDR3 has 15 amino acids. CDR1 SGDLS and CDR2 YYNGEE come from the germline V gene. J lost 7 bases, V lost 3 bases, and 8 bases had no gene match. Sequenced sample: peripheral blood. The sequence was collected from a man in his 60s who had recovered from COVID-19. The V call is TRBV9, the J call TRBJ1-2, with 11 positions matching TRBD1. CDR3 in amino acids: CASSDRMGQGVGYTF. CDR3 nucleotides: TGTGCCAGCAGCGACCGAATGGGACAGGGGGTTGGCTACACCTTC.